These 17 T cell receptor beta chains originate from one sample sequenced in a study of cytomegalovirus exposure and HLA in healthy donors (dated by TCRdb to about 2017). Libraries were made using the immunoSEQ multiplex PCR assay. For the multiplex PCR, a mixture combining 60 forward primers for TCR Vbeta segments and 13 reverse primers for TCR Jbeta segments was used. TCRdb's version of the immuneACCESS table is confined to in-frame rearrangements and falls short of the full clone set. An unresolved V gene accounts for under half of the shortfall where checked; the remainder is of unknown origin. The sample contains over 150,000 clones, around 86% of them found a single time. Of the sample, 0.95% to 1% is held by the ten largest clones. The specimen was PBMCs. All receptors derive from a girl aged 2-10 years in good health and CMV-seropositive.

J is TRBJ2-5 and V is TRBV10-2; 10 bases line up with TRBD2. V lost 5 bases and J lost 5; bases outside the gene matches: 5. The CDR3 runs 14 residues. CDR1 is WSHSY and CDR2 is SAAADI in the germline V gene. The CDR3 here is CASSLAGEQETQYF. In nucleotides, the CDR3 is TGCGCCAGCAGTCTAGCGGGAGAGCAGGAGACCCAGTACTTC.

The sample holds one count of this clone. At one end the junction does not follow the germline gene, possibly because of a read error. The same CDR3 arises from other DNA sequences in this sample as well. The chain uses TRBV14 and TRBJ1-1; D is perhaps TRBD1 (5 bases). Germline loops: CDR1 SGHDN, CDR2 FVKESK. The CDR3 runs 14 residues. CDR3 sequence (DNA): TGTGCCAGCAGCCAAGTTGGGGCGAACACTGAGGCTTTCTTT. Amino acid sequence: CASSQVGANTEAFF.

This rearrangement joins TRBV15 to TRBJ2-1; D possibly corresponds to TRBD1 (6 bases). The CDR3 has 15 residues. The ends were cut back, 4 bases at V and 8 bases at J, with 18 bases in the middle. Germline CDR1 LNHNV, CDR2 YYDKDF (reference sequence). In nucleotides, the CDR3 is TGTGCCACCAGCACCAGGCCCCGACAGGTGCATGAGCAGTTCTTC. This sequence encodes CATSTRPRQVHEQFF.

The chain combines TRBV30 with TRBJ1-3; D is unclear. CDR3 length: 14 residues. Germline V gene sequence: CDR1 GTSNPN, CDR2 SVGIG (reference sequence). V gave up 0 bases and J gave up 2 bases, with 8 bases separating them. Written as DNA, the CDR3 is TGTGCCTGGAGTGTACCCGGTGCTGGAAACACCATATATTTT. Protein sequence: CAWSVPGAGNTIYF.

V is TRBV28 and J is TRBJ2-3; weak D call: TRBD2 (6 bases). Germline CDR1 is MDHEN and CDR2 is SYDVKM. CDR3 length: 15 amino acids. The V gene lost 0 bases and the J gene lost 6 bases, with 13 bases spanning the gap. The CDR3 DNA sequence: TGTGCCAGCAGTTTATGGGGCGGTGGGAGGGATACGCAGTATTTT. Translating gives CASSLWGGGRDTQYF.

In this sample, this clone turned up a few times. The V gene is TRBV7-6, the J gene TRBJ1-3, with D possibly matching TRBD1 (6 bases). The CDR3 covers 16 residues. Germline CDR1 reads SGHVS; CDR2 reads FNYEAQ. The ends were cut back, 5 bases at V and 2 bases at J, with 16 bases in the middle. The CDR3 bases are TGTGCCAGCAGCCCAGGCTGGGGACAAACTGGAAACACCATATATTTT. Amino acids: CASSPGWGQTGNTIYF.

The genes are TRBV12-2 and TRBJ2-7; whether TRBD1, the table's D call, matches the DNA was not checked. TRBV12-2 is a pseudogene. There are 20 residues in the CDR3. CDR3 sequence (DNA): TGTGCAAGTCGCCTCATTACTTCGTCGCGAATGGGGGCGAAGACCTACGAGCAGTACTTC. It yields the protein CASRLITSSRMGAKTYEQYF.

This clone has more than one count but fewer than ten. This chain links TRBV5-4 with TRBJ2-5, with 9 nucleotides matching TRBD2. With 4 bases clipped from V and 5 bases from J, the junction kept 15 bases outside the gene matches. The CDR3 is made up of 17 amino acids. Germline-derived CDR1 and CDR2 are SGHNT and YYREEE (reference sequence). CDR3 sequence: CASSQFPLIAGEETQYF. CDR3 bases: TGTGCCAGCAGCCAATTCCCCCTAATAGCGGGAGAGGAGACCCAGTACTTC.

This clone was counted once. J is TRBJ2-2 and V is TRBV21-1; TRBD2, as called in the table, went unchecked against the DNA. TRBV21-1 is termed a pseudogene. This CDR3 is built from 17 residues. CDR3 nucleotides: TGTGCCAGCAGCTCCCCGGGGGGGAGGTCGGGCACCGGGGAGCTGTTTTTT. Translating it yields CASSSPGGRSGTGELFF.

There are a few counts of this clone. The chain links TRBV10-3 to TRBJ2-7; tentative D call: TRBD2 (6 bases). The CDR3 is 15 amino acids. Germline loops: CDR1 ENHRY, CDR2 SYGVKD. The V gene lost 11 bases and the J gene lost 3 bases, with 23 bases spanning the gap. The CDR3 bases are TGTGCCGTGCTCCTCCGGGGACTGAAAAACTACGAGCAGTACTTC. Amino acids: CAVLLRGLKNYEQYF.

This clone was recorded a few times. V usage is TRBV5-1 and J usage is TRBJ1-2; D gene ambiguous. Germline CDR1 is SGHRS and CDR2 is YFSETQ. V lost 0 bases and J 2 bases, leaving 8 bases between the germline ends. CDR3 length equals 14 residues. This CDR3 is CASSLDGGNYGYTF. CDR3 DNA sequence: TGCGCCAGCAGCTTGGACGGCGGCAACTATGGCTACACCTTC.

In this sample, this clone turned up a few times. V is TRBV2 and J is TRBJ2-1, with 13 bases identical to TRBD2. Germline lookup yields CDR1 SNHLY and CDR2 FYNNEI. The CDR3 totals 16 residues. With V trimmed by 8 bases and J by 4 bases, 8 bases remained unmatched. The CDR3 DNA sequence: TGTGCCAGCCTACTAGCGGGAGGGGGGATTTACAATGAGCAGTTCTTC. Translating it yields CASLLAGGGIYNEQFF.

This clone has only one observation. The V call is TRBV10-3, the J call TRBJ1-2, with D perhaps matching TRBD1 (6 bases). V lost 3 bases and J 11 bases, leaving 16 bases between the germline ends. Germline CDR1 and CDR2: ENHRY and SYGVKD. The length of the CDR3 is 13 residues. The chain's CDR3 is CAISEQGSPGYTF. Here the CDR3 DNA reads TGTGCCATCAGTGAACAGGGAAGCCCGGGGTACACCTTC.

The chain employs TRBV5-4 and TRBJ2-7; D is possibly TRBD1 (6 bases). Germline CDR1 SGHNT, CDR2 YYREEE (reference sequence). The CDR3 totals 16 residues. Deletions cut 0 bases from V and 1 base from J, with 14 bases between. CDR3 coding DNA: TGTGCCAGCAGCTTGGACCAGGGGATCAAGTCCTACGAGCAGTACTTC. As protein: CASSLDQGIKSYEQYF.

The genes are TRBV28 and TRBJ1-4; 12 bases fit TRBD1. The ends lost 7 bases at V and 6 bases at J; junction bases unmatched: 6. Germline V gene sequence: CDR1 MDHEN, CDR2 SYDVKM. The CDR3 has 15 residues. CDR3 residues: CASKGTGGLDEKLFF. CDR3 DNA sequence: TGTGCCAGCAAGGGGACAGGGGGCTTGGATGAAAAACTGTTTTTT.

This clone was recorded a few times. The V call is TRBV6-6, the J call TRBJ1-5, with D unresolved. Trimming took off 6 bases at V and 2 bases at J, with 14 bases between the two ends. Germline V gene lookup returns CDR1 MNHNY and CDR2 SVGAGI (reference sequence). The CDR3 sequence is 15 residues long. CDR3 sequence reads: CASRVTSNRNQPQHF. For the CDR3, the DNA is TGTGCCAGCAGGGTGACAAGTAATCGCAATCAGCCCCAGCATTTT.

The count of this clone is one. The genes are TRBV11-2 and TRBJ2-7, with a weak D call TRBD2 (6 bases). This CDR3 region has 15 residues. Germline loops: CDR1 SGHAT, CDR2 FQNNGV. The ends were cut back, 5 bases at V and 3 bases at J, with 17 bases in the middle. The CDR3 loop reads CASSGVGGPLYEQYF. For the CDR3, the DNA is TGTGCCAGCAGCGGGGTCGGGGGACCCCTCTACGAGCAGTACTTC.